The 18 T cell receptor beta chains below were found in one sample sequenced in a study of T cell changes during pregnancy in multiple sclerosis. Only in-frame clones appear in the TCRdb table, and some are missing; sequencing was by immunoSEQ multiplex PCR. The sample records fewer than 80,000 clones, 89% being singletons. Sequencing used peripheral blood, obtained in the first trimester of pregnancy. The source of these receptors is a female donor in good health, enrolled as a control in a pregnancy study.

The gene calls are TRBV7-2 and TRBJ2-7, with D possibly being TRBD1 (6 bases). Germline values: CDR1 SGHTA, CDR2 FQGNSA. V was trimmed by 7 bases and J by 1 base, leaving 14 bases between them. This CDR3 comprises 14 residues. The DNA for the CDR3 is TGTGCCAGCAACCCTGACAGGAGTTCCTACGAGCAGTACTTC. It is translated as CASNPDRSSYEQYF.

The chain couples TRBV19 to TRBJ1-4; maybe TRBD1 (5 bases). The germline V gene has CDR1 LNHDA and CDR2 SQIVND (reference sequence). V lost 6 bases, J lost 5 bases, and 19 bases lay in between. This CDR3 has 16 residues. Written as DNA, the CDR3 is TGTGCCAGTAGAGGGGCCGGACGTGAGTGGAATGAAAAACTGTTTTTT. Its protein is CASRGAGREWNEKLFF. Combining the CDR3 with reference TRBV19 and TRBJ1-4 gives the whole variable domain DGGITQSPKYLFRKEGQNVTLSCEQNLNHDAMYWYRQDPGQGLRLIYYSQIVNDFQKGDIAEGYSVSREKKESFPLTVTSAQKNPTAFYLCASRGAGREWNEKLFFGSGTQLSVL.

The chain employs TRBV6-5 and TRBJ1-2, with 8 nucleotides matching TRBD1. CDR3 length: 14 residues. CDR1 MNHEY and CDR2 SVGAGI come from the germline V gene. V shed 0 bases, J shed 8 bases, and the junction held 5 bases outside the gene matches. As DNA, the CDR3 is TGTGCCAGCAGTTACTCCCAGGGGGCGGGGGGCTACACCTTC. Translated, it gives CASSYSQGAGGYTF.

This clone was counted a single time. The chain carries TRBV25-1 and TRBJ2-5; 12 bases are a match to TRBD2. CDR1 MGHDK and CDR2 SYGVNS come from the germline V gene. The V segment lost 9 bases and the J segment 5 bases; nucleotides outside the gene matches: 10. The CDR3 has 15 residues. The CDR3 is CARETPSGRAETQYF. As DNA, the CDR3 is TGTGCCAGAGAAACACCTAGCGGGAGGGCGGAGACCCAGTACTTC.

This clone was counted between two and nine times. The CDR3 DNA sequence: TGCGCCAGCAGCCAAGATCTCGGTAGCGTCTCCTACGAGCAGTACTTC. It specifies CASSQDLGSVSYEQYF. The chain couples TRBV4-3 to TRBJ2-7; a weak D match, TRBD2 (5 bases). The V gene's germline CDR1 is LGHNA and CDR2 YSLEER. The CDR3 is 16 amino acids. V shed 0 bases and J shed 0 bases, with 12 bases lying between them.

The genes are TRBV27 and TRBJ2-3; 12 positions agree with TRBD2. The V segment lost 5 bases and the J segment 1 base; nucleotides outside the gene matches: 4. Germline CDR1 MNHEY, CDR2 SMNVEV (reference sequence). The CDR3 has 16 amino acids. CDR3 protein: CASSPWTSGGTDTQYF. In DNA form, the CDR3 reads TGTGCCAGCAGTCCATGGACTAGCGGGGGCACAGATACGCAGTATTTT.

J is TRBJ2-7 and V is TRBV5-6; D might be TRBD2 (7 bases). V lost 4 bases to trimming and J lost 6 bases, with 14 bases between them. CDR1 SGHDT and CDR2 YYEEEE come from the germline V gene. The length of the CDR3 is 13 residues. The CDR3 is CASSAAGAGEQYF. The CDR3 DNA reads TGTGCCAGCAGCGCGGCGGGGGCCGGCGAGCAGTACTTC.

The V gene is TRBV28, the J gene TRBJ1-2; TRBD1 matches at 7 bases. The CDR3 is 13 amino acids. Germline V lookup: CDR1 MDHEN, CDR2 SYDVKM. The junction had 8 bases not matched to a gene; V was cut back by 5 bases and J by 8 bases. DNA of the CDR3: TGTGCCAGCAGTGCCGACAGGGTGAAAGGCTACACCTTC. It translates to CASSADRVKGYTF.

In DNA form, the CDR3 reads TGTGCCAGCAGCGAGACAGGGGGTTTCTATGGCTACACCTTC. This encodes CASSETGGFYGYTF. V usage is TRBV13 and J usage is TRBJ1-2, with 9 bases fitting TRBD1. The CDR3 covers 14 residues. Germline values: CDR1 PRHDT, CDR2 FYEKMQ (reference sequence). V was pared by 5 bases and J by 4 bases, with 5 bases of the junction left unmatched.

The CDR3: CASSQGVLIDTQYF. The DNA for the CDR3 is TGCGCCAGCAGCCAAGGTGTCTTAATAGATACGCAGTATTTT. The gene calls are TRBV4-1 and TRBJ2-3; D is unresolved. Trimming left V 1 base short and J 5 bases short, with 10 bases between. Germline values: CDR1 MGHRA, CDR2 YSYEKL. The CDR3 runs to 14 residues.

J is TRBJ2-2 and V is TRBV2, with a weak D call TRBD1 (5 bases). The ends were cut back, 4 bases at V and 0 bases at J, with 9 bases in the middle. CDR1 is SNHLY, CDR2 FYNNEI, per germline. This CDR3 has 15 amino acids. DNA for the CDR3: TGTGCCAGCAGTGCCCAGGGCCCGAACACCGGGGAGCTGTTTTTT. Protein: CASSAQGPNTGELFF.

The rearrangement links TRBV6-6 to TRBJ2-5, with D perhaps matching TRBD1 (6 bases). Deletions cut 9 bases from V and 3 bases from J, with 11 bases between. The CDR3 sequence is 12 residues long. Germline values: CDR1 MNHNY, CDR2 SVGAGI (reference sequence). The CDR3 DNA is TGTGCCAGTCGGCCAGGGGAAGAGACCCAGTACTTC. Translating gives CASRPGEETQYF.

The chain joins TRBV19 to TRBJ2-3, with 8 bases identical to TRBD1. The V segment lost 6 bases and the J segment 6 bases; nucleotides outside the gene matches: 8. Germline assignment: CDR1 LNHDA and CDR2 SQIVND (reference sequence). This CDR3 is 14 amino acids long. The chain's CDR3 is CASRMGHRGDTQYF. CDR3 bases: TGTGCCAGTAGGATGGGACACAGGGGGGATACGCAGTATTTT.

The chain is built from TRBV4-1 and TRBJ2-5, with TRBD2 matching over 9 bases. CDR3 size: 16 residues. V shed 4 bases and J 5 bases; nucleotides not matched to a gene: 11. Germline V gives CDR1 MGHRA, CDR2 YSYEKL. This CDR3 reads CASSLDGASGEETQYF. Written as DNA, the CDR3 is TGCGCCAGCAGCCTTGACGGGGCTAGCGGGGAGGAGACCCAGTACTTC.

The chain joins TRBV28 to TRBJ1-1, with D tentatively TRBD1 (6 bases). Trimming shortened V by 6 bases and J by 3 bases, and 17 bases separated the two germline ends. The germline V gene encodes CDR1 MDHEN and CDR2 SYDVKM. The CDR3 covers 15 residues. CDR3 nucleotide sequence: TGTGCCAGCAGCCGACAACAGGGAAGACACACTGAAGCTTTCTTT. Protein sequence: CASSRQQGRHTEAFF. Drawing the rest from reference TRBV28 and TRBJ1-1, the complete variable domain is DVKVTQSSRYLVKRTGEKVFLECVQDMDHENMFWYRQDPGLGLRLIYFSYDVKMKEKGDIPEGYSVSREKKERFSLILESASTNQTSMYLCASSRQQGRHTEAFFGQGTRLTVV.

V gene TRBV5-1 combines with J gene TRBJ2-7; tentatively, D is TRBD1 (6 bases). Germline values: CDR1 SGHRS, CDR2 YFSETQ. There are 13 residues in the CDR3. V lost 4 bases to trimming and J lost 3 bases, with 11 bases between them. The CDR3 DNA reads TGCGCCAGCAGCCGGGACACCAACTACGAGCAGTACTTC. Its protein product is CASSRDTNYEQYF.

This clone was counted only a few times. The CDR3 nucleotides are TGTGCCAGCAGTTACCTAGCGGGGTCCACCGGGGAGCTGTTTTTT. Protein sequence: CASSYLAGSTGELFF. This rearrangement joins TRBV6-5 to TRBJ2-2; 9 bases are a match to TRBD2. CDR3 size: 15 residues. V lost 2 bases to trimming and J lost 4 bases; unmatched junction nucleotides: 2. CDR1 is MNHEY and CDR2 is SVGAGI in the germline V gene.

The gene calls are TRBV6-1 and TRBJ2-5, with TRBD1 matching over 7 bases. From germline, CDR1 is MNHNS and CDR2 SASEGT. The CDR3 is 15 residues long. Trimming took 6 bases from V and 2 from J; bases not matched to a gene: 9. The CDR3 loop reads CASSRGGPAQETQYF. The CDR3 nucleotides read TGTGCCAGCAGCCGAGGGGGCCCCGCACAAGAGACCCAGTACTTC.